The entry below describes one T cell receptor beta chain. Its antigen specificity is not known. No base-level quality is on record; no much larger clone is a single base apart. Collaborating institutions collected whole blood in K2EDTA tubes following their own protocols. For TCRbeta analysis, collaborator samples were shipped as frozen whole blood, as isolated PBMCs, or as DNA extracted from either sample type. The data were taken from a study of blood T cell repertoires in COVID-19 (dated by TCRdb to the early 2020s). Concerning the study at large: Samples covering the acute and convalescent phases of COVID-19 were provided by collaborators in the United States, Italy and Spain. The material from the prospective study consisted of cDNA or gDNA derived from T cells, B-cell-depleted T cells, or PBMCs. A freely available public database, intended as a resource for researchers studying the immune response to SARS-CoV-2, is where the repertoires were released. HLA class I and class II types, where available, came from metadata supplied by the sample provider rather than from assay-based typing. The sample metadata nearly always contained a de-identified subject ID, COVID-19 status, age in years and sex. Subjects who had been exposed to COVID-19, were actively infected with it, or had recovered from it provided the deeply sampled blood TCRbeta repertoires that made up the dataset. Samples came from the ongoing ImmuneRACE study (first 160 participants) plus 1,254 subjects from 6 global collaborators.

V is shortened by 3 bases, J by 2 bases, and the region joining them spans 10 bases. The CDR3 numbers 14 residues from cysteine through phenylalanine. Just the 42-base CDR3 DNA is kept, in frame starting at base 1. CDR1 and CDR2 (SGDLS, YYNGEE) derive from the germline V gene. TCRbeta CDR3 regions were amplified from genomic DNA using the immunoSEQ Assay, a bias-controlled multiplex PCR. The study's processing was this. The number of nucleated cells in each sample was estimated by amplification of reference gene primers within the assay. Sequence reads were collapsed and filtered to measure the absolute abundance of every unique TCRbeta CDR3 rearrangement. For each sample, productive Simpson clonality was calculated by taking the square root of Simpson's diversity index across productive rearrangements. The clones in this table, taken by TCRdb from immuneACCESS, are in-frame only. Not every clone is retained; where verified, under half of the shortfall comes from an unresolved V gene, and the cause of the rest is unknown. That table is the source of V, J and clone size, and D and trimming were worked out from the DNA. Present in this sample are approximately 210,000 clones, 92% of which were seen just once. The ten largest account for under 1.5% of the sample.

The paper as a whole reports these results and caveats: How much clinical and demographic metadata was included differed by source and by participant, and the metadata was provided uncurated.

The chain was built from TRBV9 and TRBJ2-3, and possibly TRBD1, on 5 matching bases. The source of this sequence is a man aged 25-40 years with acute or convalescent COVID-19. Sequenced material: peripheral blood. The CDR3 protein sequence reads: CASSGGRNTDTQYF. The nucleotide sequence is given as TGTGCCAGCAGCGGGGGCAGAAACACAGATACGCAGTATTTT.